The next 27 T cell receptor beta chains were all read from a single sample in a study of memory CD4+ T cells and cytomegalovirus serostatus. Generated by immunoSEQ multiplex PCR, the TCRdb table keeps only in-frame clones and is missing some. The sample comprises tens of thousands of clones, around three quarters of which are singletons, and 1.1% rests with the top ten. Single viable CD3+CD4+CD8-CD45RO+ cells were sorted as the memory CD4+ T cells. The sequencing sample was made of memory CD4+ T cells from blood. Source of these receptors: an adult in good health and CMV-seronegative.

The chain uses TRBV28 and TRBJ1-1, with D unresolved. V was trimmed by 5 bases and J by 5 bases, leaving 9 bases between them. This CDR3 has 12 residues. CDR1 is MDHEN, CDR2 SYDVKM, per germline. CDR3 sequence (DNA): TGTGCCAGCAGTGGAGGAACGACTGAAGCTTTCTTT. Protein product: CASSGGTTEAFF.

This clone was seen only a few times. The J gene is TRBJ2-6, the V gene TRBV5-1, with a weak D call TRBD1 (6 bases). The length of the CDR3 is 16 residues. CDR1 is SGHRS and CDR2 is YFSETQ in the germline V gene. Trimming removed 0 bases from V and 0 bases from J, with 7 bases in between. The CDR3 nucleotides are TGCGCCAGCAGCTTGGGGACAGCCTCTGGGGCCAACGTCCTGACTTTC. The encoded protein is CASSLGTASGANVLTF.

This chain connects TRBV2 to TRBJ1-1, with D unclear. The CDR3 is made up of 12 amino acids. Germline V gene sequence: CDR1 SNHLY, CDR2 FYNNEI. Deletions cut 8 bases from V and 7 bases from J, with 14 bases between. CDR3 nucleotides: TGTGCCAGCGGACCGGTGTGGAGTGAAGCTTTCTTT. Its translation: CASGPVWSEAFF.

This chain joins TRBV9 and TRBJ2-4, with D tentatively TRBD1 or TRBD2 (6 bases each). Trimming removed 4 bases at V and 3 bases at J, with 14 bases between. This CDR3 spans 15 amino acids. The germline gives CDR1 SGDLS, CDR2 YYNGEE. The DNA of the CDR3 is TGTGCCAGCAGCTCTAGCGAGGGGGGCAAAAACATTCAGTACTTC. Translated: CASSSSEGGKNIQYF.

This chain uses TRBV14 with TRBJ2-6, with a possible D match to TRBD1 (5 bases). The germline V gene has CDR1 SGHDN and CDR2 FVKESK. Trimming took 1 base from V and 0 from J, leaving 13 bases between them. There are 18 residues in the CDR3. The CDR3 DNA is TGTGCCAGCAGCCAAGGCGACAGTGGAGACTCTGGGGCCAACGTCCTGACTTTC. The encoded protein is CASSQGDSGDSGANVLTF.

The V and J genes are TRBV6-1 and TRBJ2-3, with D perhaps TRBD1 or TRBD2 (5 bases each). With 8 bases removed from V and 5 bases from J, the gap between germline ends came to 14 bases. The CDR3 totals 13 residues. Germline CDR1 and CDR2: MNHNS and SASEGT. CDR3 protein: CASPRGPGDTQYF. The CDR3, as DNA: TGTGCCAGCCCCCGGGGCCCCGGAGATACGCAGTATTTT.

The V and J genes are TRBV7-9 and TRBJ2-1; a weak D match, TRBD1 (6 bases). This CDR3 has 14 amino acids. V was clipped by 2 bases and J by 8 bases, with 13 bases between them. CDR1 and CDR2 (germline): SEHNR, FQNEAQ (reference sequence). The DNA for the CDR3 is TGTGCCAGCAGCTTACTACAGGGTAGTCATGAGCAGTTCTTC. Encoded protein: CASSLLQGSHEQFF.

The V gene is TRBV2, the J gene TRBJ1-5; 10 nucleotides line up with TRBD1. CDR1 is SNHLY and CDR2 is FYNNEI in the germline V gene. This CDR3 has 19 residues. Trimming took 0 bases from V and 2 from J; bases not matched to a gene: 10. The CDR3 is CASSEALGTGEWGNQPQHF. In DNA form, the CDR3 reads TGTGCCAGCAGTGAAGCGCTTGGGACAGGGGAGTGGGGCAATCAGCCCCAGCATTTT.

A few counts support this clone. The chain recombines TRBV5-1 with TRBJ1-1; D perhaps matches TRBD1 (5 bases). Germline-derived CDR1 and CDR2 are SGHRS and YFSETQ. V was trimmed by 0 bases and J by 2 bases, leaving 8 bases between them. The CDR3 totals 14 residues. CDR3: CASSLGGDNTEAFF. The CDR3 DNA follows: TGCGCCAGCAGCTTGGGAGGGGACAACACTGAAGCTTTCTTT.

This rearrangement joins TRBV13 to TRBJ2-3, with D possibly called TRBD1 or TRBD2 (5 bases each). Germline CDR1 PRHDT, CDR2 FYEKMQ (reference sequence). CDR3 length: 13 residues. The V end was cut by 2 bases, the J end by 6 bases, with 9 bases between. In DNA form, the CDR3 reads TGTGCCAGCAGCTTACTGGGGACGGATACGCAGTATTTT. Residues: CASSLLGTDTQYF.

Regarding this clone: A read error may account for a junction end that differs from germline. CDR3 sequence reads: CASIQTPGVYEGYTF. Here the CDR3 DNA reads TGTGCCAGCATCCAAACCCCGGGAGTCTATGAAGGCTACACCTTC. J is TRBJ1-2 and V is TRBV4-2; D remains unclear. The CDR3 spans 15 residues. Germline loops: CDR1 LGHNA, CDR2 YNFKEQ.

The chain recombines TRBV12-5 with TRBJ2-3; D is possibly TRBD2 (6 bases). Between the trimmed V and J ends, which lost 2 bases and 2 bases, there was a span of 11 bases. Germline V gives CDR1 LGHNT, CDR2 FRNRAP. This CDR3 has 15 amino acids. CDR3 sequence (DNA): TGTGCTAGTGGTTTGCTACTAGCTGACACAGATACGCAGTATTTT. Its protein is CASGLLLADTDTQYF. Variable domain in full (rest from reference TRBV12-5 and TRBJ2-3): DARVTQTPRHKVTEMGQEVTMRCQPILGHNTVFWYRQTMMQGLELLAYFRNRAPLDDSGMPKDRFSAEMPDATLATLKIQPSEPRDSAVYFCASGLLLADTDTQYFGPGTRLTVL.

This rearrangement joins TRBV12-5 to TRBJ1-5; D not certain. Trimming removed 2 bases at V and 1 base at J, with 6 bases between. Germline V gives CDR1 LGHNT, CDR2 FRNRAP. The CDR3 contains 14 residues. The CDR3 coding sequence is TGTGCTAGTGGTTTGATGGCCAGCAATCAGCCCCAGCATTTT. It translates to CASGLMASNQPQHF.

The V gene is TRBV11-3, the J gene TRBJ2-1; D call uncertain. V was trimmed by 6 bases and J by 2 bases, leaving 17 bases between them. The length of the CDR3 is 16 residues. From germline, CDR1 is SGHNT and CDR2 YENEEA. The CDR3 nucleotides are TGTGCCAGCAGGGTAGATGGCTTCGGAGCCTACAATGAGCAGTTCTTC. This sequence encodes CASRVDGFGAYNEQFF. Full variable domain (missing parts from reference TRBV11-3 and TRBJ2-1): EAGVVQSPRYKIIEKKQPVAFWCNPISGHNTLYWYLQNLGQGPELLIRYENEEAVDDSQLPKDRFSAERLKGVDSTLKIQPAELGDSAVYLCASRVDGFGAYNEQFFGPGTRLTVL.

The rearrangement joins TRBV6-6 to TRBJ2-7; 7 bases align to TRBD1. The CDR3 is 15 residues long. Germline V gives CDR1 MNHNY, CDR2 SVGAGI (reference sequence). Trimming took 0 bases from V and 5 from J; bases not matched to a gene: 7. CDR3 sequence reads: CASSYSSGGMDEQYF. CDR3 nucleotide sequence: TGTGCCAGCAGTTACTCGTCAGGGGGTATGGACGAGCAGTACTTC.

The genes are TRBV5-1 and TRBJ2-2; maybe TRBD1 (6 bases). CDR3 length: 14 residues. Trimming pared 5 bases from V and 7 bases from J, leaving 15 bases between. CDR1 is SGHRS, CDR2 YFSETQ, per germline. CDR3 protein: CASRINPGDGELFF. Written as DNA, the CDR3 is TGCGCCAGCAGGATAAACCCAGGGGACGGGGAGCTGTTTTTT.

This clone has a handful of counts. The V and J genes are TRBV5-6 and TRBJ1-2; maybe TRBD1 (5 bases). Germline V CDR1 and CDR2: SGHDT, YYEEEE. The V gene lost 4 bases and the J gene lost 8 bases, with 15 bases spanning the gap. The CDR3 is 13 residues long. The CDR3 protein is CASSIPGPPGYTF. CDR3 nucleotide sequence: TGTGCCAGCAGCATCCCGGGGCCCCCCGGCTACACCTTC.

This clone was counted a few times. The rearrangement uses TRBV11-2 and TRBJ1-1; TRBD1 matches at 7 bases. The CDR3 runs to 13 residues. V shed 4 bases, J shed 1 base, and the junction held 0 bases outside the gene matches. The germline V gene encodes CDR1 SGHAT and CDR2 FQNNGV. CDR3 protein: CASSWTGNTEAFF. DNA of the CDR3: TGTGCCAGCAGCTGGACAGGGAACACTGAAGCTTTCTTT.

Regarding this clone: The junction does not match germline at one end; this may be a read error. The rearrangement links TRBV19 to TRBJ2-7, with 8 bases fitting TRBD1. In germline, CDR1 is LNHDA, CDR2 SQIVND (reference sequence). This CDR3 has 14 amino acids. The CDR3 sequence: CASSIRQGNYEQCF. The CDR3 bases are TGTGCCAGTAGTATCAGACAGGGGAACTACGAGCAGTGCTTC.

The chain employs TRBV7-9 and TRBJ1-5; TRBD1 is a possible D gene (6 bases). The CDR3 runs to 15 residues. Germline-derived CDR1 and CDR2 are SEHNR and FQNEAQ (reference sequence). V was trimmed by 1 base and J by 4 bases, leaving 11 bases between them. DNA of the CDR3: TGTGCCAGCAGCTTAGGGGACACACATAATCAGCCCCAGCATTTT. This sequence encodes CASSLGDTHNQPQHF.

The CDR3 is CASSYRGFNQPQHF. CDR3 coding DNA: TGTGCCAGCAGTTACCGGGGTTTTAATCAGCCCCAGCATTTT. V is TRBV6-5 and J is TRBJ1-5, with D hard to call. Trimming stripped 2 bases from V and 4 bases from J, with 9 bases between. Germline loops: CDR1 MNHEY, CDR2 SVGAGI. The CDR3 contains 14 residues.

This clone was observed a few times. The J gene is TRBJ2-1, the V gene TRBV5-4; 9 bases agree with TRBD1. With V trimmed by 3 bases and J by 1 base, 5 bases remained unmatched. The CDR3 extends over 16 amino acids. Germline V CDR1 and CDR2: SGHNT, YYREEE (reference sequence). CDR3 in DNA: TGTGCCAGCAGCTCCCCTGGACAGGGGTCCTACAATGAGCAGTTCTTC. This codes for CASSSPGQGSYNEQFF.

This chain links TRBV5-4 with TRBJ2-5; weak D call: TRBD2 (7 bases). The CDR3 consists of 16 residues. Trimming stripped 3 bases from V and 5 bases from J, with 20 bases between. CDR1 and CDR2 from the germline V gene are SGHNT and YYREEE (reference sequence). For the CDR3, the DNA is TGTGCCAGCAGCTGGTCGAGGGGGGGCCCCAGGGAGACCCAGTACTTC. Protein sequence: CASSWSRGGPRETQYF.

Remarks on this clone: One junction end disagrees with the germline gene, perhaps due to a read error. The chain is built from TRBV7-7 and TRBJ2-3, with D possibly TRBD1 on 7 matching bases. The V gene's germline CDR1 is SSHAT and CDR2 FNYEAQ (reference sequence). The CDR3 has 15 amino acids. CDR3 sequence (DNA): TGTGCTAGCAGCTTAGGAGGGGGCGCGTCGGATACGCAGTATTTT. It yields the protein CASSLGGGASDTQYF. Looking up the rest from reference TRBV7-7 and TRBJ2-3 gives the full variable domain: GAGVSQSPRYKVTKRGQDVTLRCDPISSHATLYWYQQALGQGPEFLTYFNYEAQPDKSGLPSDRFSAERPEGSISTLTIQRTEQRDSAMYRCASSLGGGASDTQYFGPGTRLTVL.

V usage is TRBV30 and J usage is TRBJ2-5, with TRBD2 matching over 14 bases. The CDR3 has 13 amino acids. Trimming at V came to 3 bases and at J to 9 bases, leaving 3 bases not matched to a gene. Germline V gene data show CDR1 as GTSNPN and CDR2 as SVGIG (reference sequence). The CDR3 DNA is TGTGCCTGGAGGACTAGCGGGAGGGGAGCCCAGTACTTC. This sequence encodes CAWRTSGRGAQYF.

Only a few counts were recorded for this clone. This chain joins TRBV29-1 and TRBJ2-5; no clear D gene. The CDR3 is 11 residues long. CDR1 and CDR2 from the germline V gene are SQVTM and ANQGSEA. Trimming stripped 4 bases from V and 3 bases from J, with 6 bases between. CDR3 DNA sequence: TGCAGCGTTGTGGTAGAAGAGACCCAGTACTTC. Translating gives CSVVVEETQYF.

On this clone itself: The sample contains more than one DNA sequence encoding this CDR3. The chain has TRBV2 and TRBJ2-7; D remains unclear. This CDR3 has 11 residues. V lost 3 bases to trimming and J lost 4 bases, with 4 bases between them. Germline V gives CDR1 SNHLY, CDR2 FYNNEI. The CDR3 DNA reads as TGTGCCAGCAGTGAGGGGTACGAGCAGTACTTC. Protein sequence: CASSEGYEQYF.